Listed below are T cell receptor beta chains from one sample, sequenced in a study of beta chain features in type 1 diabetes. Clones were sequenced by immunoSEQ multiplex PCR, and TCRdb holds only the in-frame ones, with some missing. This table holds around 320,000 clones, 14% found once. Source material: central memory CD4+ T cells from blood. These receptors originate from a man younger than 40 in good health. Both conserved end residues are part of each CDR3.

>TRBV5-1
CASSRPGYEQYF
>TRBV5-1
CASSSGYNYGYTF
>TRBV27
CASSPMLHGFNYGYTF
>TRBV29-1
CSARPHSETQYF
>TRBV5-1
CASSLANSGDTEAFF
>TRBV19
CASSISSSPHNEQFF
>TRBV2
CASSEEGVRGNTIYF
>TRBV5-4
CASSLKRQETQYF
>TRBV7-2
CASSLGLAGGSTDTQYF
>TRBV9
CASSTRTDSGANVLTF
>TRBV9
CASSVGGTGEYGYTF
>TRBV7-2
CASSTTEGVRGGEQFF
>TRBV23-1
CASSQSASRRRTDTQYF
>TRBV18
CASSPYTSANQPQHF
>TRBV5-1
CASSQTPTDEKLFF
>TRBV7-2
CASSFHTNEQFF
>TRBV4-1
CASSQYQGARGPETQYF
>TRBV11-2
CASSLGQFNEQFF
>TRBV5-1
CASSLLAGDETQYF
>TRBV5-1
CASSLGDRNYQPQHF
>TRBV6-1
CASRRPGQGDGYTF
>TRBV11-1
CASSTLQGARQTEAFF
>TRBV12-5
CAVSGGQETQYF
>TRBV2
CASSLRTGAGGYTF
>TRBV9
CASSTQGGNNSPLHF
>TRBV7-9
CASSLGTGGWTQYF
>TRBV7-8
CASSPPGQINYGYTF
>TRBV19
CASSIGPNEQFF
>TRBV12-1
CASSNTLLTGNYGYTF
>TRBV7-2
CASSPGRGLNEQYF
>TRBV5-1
CATARQGRADTQYF
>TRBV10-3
CASSSHGNNNSPLHF
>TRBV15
CATSRDRGLYEQYF
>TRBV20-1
CSARDAGEQFF
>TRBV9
CASSVVAVSTDTQYF
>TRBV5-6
CASSLAGLDFNQPQHF
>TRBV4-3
CASSQRRGHNEQFF
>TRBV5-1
CASSLAHKRGGETQYF
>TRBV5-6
CASSFGTGGGGQPQHF
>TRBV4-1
CASSQGPSYNEQFF
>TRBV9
CASTPPSGGANEQFF
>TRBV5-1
CASRLAGDTVLETQYF
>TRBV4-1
CASSQTQNTGELFF
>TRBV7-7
CASSLGLAGTDTQYF
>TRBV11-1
CASSPISGTEAFF
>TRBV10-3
CAISVRLDFVSEQFF
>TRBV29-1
CSVRSSYNSPLHF